The 14 T cell receptor beta chains in this list originate from one sample, sequenced in a study of CD8 T cells in Susac syndrome. Roughly 0.45 to 1 ug RNA was reverse transcribed with random hexamers. TCRdb re-called the immunoSEQ multiplex PCR reads through MiXCR, storing one row per CDR3 protein. The top ten clones hold about 0.1% of a sample with around 190,000 distinct CDR3 sequences, less than 95% of them seen once. What was sequenced was CD4+ T cells from PBMCs. These receptors were collected from a human donor in good health.

The rearrangement links TRBV29-1 to TRBJ2-5; D may match TRBD1 or TRBD2 (6 bases each). Germline values: CDR1 SQVTM, CDR2 ANQGSEA. The CDR3 spans 15 residues. V was cut by 7 bases and J by 5 bases, with 23 bases left in between. The CDR3: CSANSLGGQGETQYF. In DNA form, the CDR3 reads TGCAGCGCAAATTCCCTCGGGGGCCAGGGGGAGACCCAGTACTTC.

The chain uses TRBV25-1 and TRBJ1-5, with unresolved D. Germline CDR1 MGHDK, CDR2 SYGVNS. V gave up 5 bases and J gave up 4 bases, with 6 bases separating them. CDR3 size: 12 residues. The DNA for the CDR3 is TGTGCCAGCAGTTGGAGTAATCAGCCCCAGCATTTT. Translated, it gives CASSWSNQPQHF.

This chain joins TRBV28 and TRBJ2-1; 7 bases agree with TRBD1. The CDR3 consists of 13 residues. Germline-derived CDR1 and CDR2 are MDHEN and SYDVKM. With 7 bases clipped from V and 7 bases from J, the junction kept 7 bases outside the gene matches. Here the CDR3 DNA reads TGTGCCAGCATGAGACAGGGATTGAATGAGCAGTTCTTC. Translation: CASMRQGLNEQFF.

The chain links TRBV27 to TRBJ2-2, with no clear D. Germline assignment: CDR1 MNHEY and CDR2 SMNVEV (reference sequence). The CDR3 is 14 amino acids. V was clipped by 6 bases and J by 4 bases, with 12 bases between them. The CDR3 nucleotides read TGTGCCAGCAGACCTACCCTCGCCACCGGGGAGCTGTTTTTT. Amino acid sequence: CASRPTLATGELFF.

This chain uses TRBV9 with TRBJ1-1; D might be TRBD1 (6 bases). There are 14 residues in the CDR3. Germline lookup yields CDR1 SGDLS and CDR2 YYNGEE. V gave up 5 bases and J gave up 7 bases, with 18 bases separating them. The CDR3 DNA reads TGTGCCAGCAGTCCGATGGCAGGGGCAAATGAAGCTTTCTTT. This translates into CASSPMAGANEAFF.

This sequence joins TRBV30 and TRBJ1-2, with D possibly being TRBD1 (6 bases). This CDR3 has 12 residues. V was cut by 4 bases and J by 5 bases, with 11 bases left in between. In germline, CDR1 is GTSNPN, CDR2 SVGIG (reference sequence). The CDR3 spells CAWTGTRYGYTF. The CDR3 DNA is TGTGCCTGGACCGGGACACGGTATGGCTACACCTTC.

The chain is built from TRBV7-9 and TRBJ2-1, with D maybe TRBD1 (5 bases). The V end was cut by 2 bases, the J end by 10 bases, with 15 bases between. The CDR3 loop spans 14 amino acids. Germline lookup yields CDR1 SEHNR and CDR2 FQNEAQ (reference sequence). CDR3: CASSLTSPHREQFF. The CDR3 DNA follows: TGTGCCAGCAGCTTAACTTCGCCCCACAGGGAGCAGTTCTTC.

V and J are TRBV15 and TRBJ2-7; no firm D call. Deletions cut 1 base from V and 4 bases from J, with 8 bases between. The CDR3 sequence is 13 residues long. The germline CDR1 and CDR2 sequences are LNHNV and YYDKDF (reference sequence). CDR3 loop: CATSRGRDYEQYF. Written as DNA, the CDR3 is TGTGCCACCAGCAGAGGCAGAGATTACGAGCAGTACTTC.

This sequence joins TRBV20-1 and TRBJ2-3, with 14 bases matching TRBD2. V lost 6 bases and J lost 3; bases outside the gene matches: 11. Germline CDR1 reads DFQATT; CDR2 reads SNEGSKA (reference sequence). CDR3 length: 17 residues. CDR3 coding DNA: TGCAGTGCGCCCTCCGGGACTAGCGGGAGAAATACAGATACGCAGTATTTT. Its translation: CSAPSGTSGRNTDTQYF.

The chain links TRBV29-1 to TRBJ1-1; D is uncertain. The CDR3 has 13 amino acids. Per the germline V gene, CDR1 is SQVTM and CDR2 is ANQGSEA. V lost 4 bases, J lost 1 base, and 10 bases lay in between. CDR3 amino acids: CSVVPNRNTEAFF. As DNA, the CDR3 is TGCAGCGTTGTTCCTAACAGGAACACTGAAGCTTTCTTT.

The rearrangement links TRBV20-1 to TRBJ1-2; TRBD1 is a possible D gene (6 bases). CDR1 is DFQATT, CDR2 SNEGSKA, per germline (reference sequence). The CDR3 is made up of 15 amino acids. V was shortened by 3 bases and J by 2 bases, with 16 bases between the two germline ends. As DNA, the CDR3 is TGCAGTGCTAGTCGGGGGGCCCCACCGAACTATGGCTACACCTTC. Amino acid sequence: CSASRGAPPNYGYTF.

V gene TRBV25-1 combines with J gene TRBJ2-3; TRBD1 or TRBD2 may be the D gene (5 bases each). The CDR3 sequence is 13 residues long. Germline V gene data show CDR1 as MGHDK and CDR2 as SYGVNS. The germline V and J ends were trimmed by 5 bases and 4 bases, with 10 bases remaining between them. The CDR3 DNA reads as TGTGCCAGCAGTTTCCAGGGAGCAGATACGCAGTATTTT. It translates to CASSFQGADTQYF.

The J gene is TRBJ2-1, the V gene TRBV28, with TRBD2 identical over 8 bases. The CDR3 contains 15 residues. Germline V lookup: CDR1 MDHEN, CDR2 SYDVKM. The V and J ends lost 2 bases and 8 bases, in that order; junction bases with no gene match: 8. CDR3 amino acids: CASSLAGTRFYEQFF. CDR3 nucleotide sequence: TGTGCCAGCAGTTTAGCCGGGACTAGATTTTATGAGCAGTTCTTC.

The gene calls are TRBV19 and TRBJ2-5; D possibly matches TRBD1 or TRBD2 (5 bases each). The germline gives CDR1 LNHDA, CDR2 SQIVND (reference sequence). This CDR3 has 15 amino acids. V was trimmed by 6 bases and J by 10 bases, leaving 24 bases between them. This chain's CDR3 is CASRNRDRDPSFQYF. DNA for the CDR3: TGTGCCAGTAGGAACCGGGACCGGGATCCCTCATTCCAGTACTTC.